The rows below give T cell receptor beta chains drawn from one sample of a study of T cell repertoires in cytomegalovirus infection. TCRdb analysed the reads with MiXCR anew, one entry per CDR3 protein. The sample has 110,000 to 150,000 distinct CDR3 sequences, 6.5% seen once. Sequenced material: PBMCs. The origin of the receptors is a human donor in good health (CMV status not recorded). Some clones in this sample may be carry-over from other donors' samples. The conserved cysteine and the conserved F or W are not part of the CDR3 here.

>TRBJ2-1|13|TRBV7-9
ASSPRRGPPNEQF
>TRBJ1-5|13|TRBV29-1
SVRDSIYSNQPQH
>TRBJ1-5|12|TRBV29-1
SVPGTGRNQPQH
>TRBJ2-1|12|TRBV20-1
SARDRVSYNEQF
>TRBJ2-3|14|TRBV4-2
ASSQATGRKTDTQY
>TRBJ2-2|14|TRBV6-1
ASSTGVSSGTGELF
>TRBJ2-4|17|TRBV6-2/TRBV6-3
ASSYPLGTGLSAKNIQY
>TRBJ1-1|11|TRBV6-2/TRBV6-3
ASSLTGGARAF
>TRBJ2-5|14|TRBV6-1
ASIRGASGGAETQY
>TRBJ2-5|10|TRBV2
ASREYQETQY
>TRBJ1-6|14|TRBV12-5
ASGLDPGQGASPLH
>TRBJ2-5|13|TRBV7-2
ASSSLGRVVETQY
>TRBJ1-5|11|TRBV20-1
SARSVPTGGRH
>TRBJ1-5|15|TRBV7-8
ASSPRGTGVSNQPQH
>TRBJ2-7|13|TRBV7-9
ASSLATGNSYEQY
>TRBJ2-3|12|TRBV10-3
AISPGQDTDTQY
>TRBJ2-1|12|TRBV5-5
ASSLRQGDDEQF
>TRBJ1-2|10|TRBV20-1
SADRGEGGYT
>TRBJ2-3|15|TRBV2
ASSHPSGTSVADTQY
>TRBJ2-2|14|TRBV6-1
ASSYPDSRNTGELF
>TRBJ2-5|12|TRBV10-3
AISAGTGEETQY
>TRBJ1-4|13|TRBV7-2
ASRRWTATNEKLF
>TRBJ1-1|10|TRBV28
TTEQGGAEAF
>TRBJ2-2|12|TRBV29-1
SAASGGNTGELF
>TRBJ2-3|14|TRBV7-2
ASSPRLAGGQDTQY
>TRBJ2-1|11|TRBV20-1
SAPGATYNEQF
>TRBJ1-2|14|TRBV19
ASRQTEVSANYGYT
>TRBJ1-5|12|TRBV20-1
SASALGSNQPQH
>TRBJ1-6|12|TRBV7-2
ASSLGTDNSPLH